Below are 27 T cell receptor beta chains sequenced from a single sample in a study of shared clonotypes between healthy human individuals. The assay was immunoSEQ multiplex PCR, and TCRdb's table has in-frame clones only and misses some. Of fewer than 2.5 million clones in the sample, 93% were seen once. Sequenced: naive CD4+ T cells from PBMCs. Subset noted: CD45RA+ positively selected. These receptors all stem from a young man in good health. Some clones in this sample may be carry-over from other donors' samples.

The rearrangement joins TRBV11-3 to TRBJ2-7, with TRBD1 identical over 10 bases. V dropped 5 bases and J dropped 5; count of bases not matched to a gene: 3. Looked up from germline, CDR1 is SGHNT and CDR2 is YENEEA. CDR3 length equals 13 residues. Here the CDR3 DNA reads TGTGCCAGCAGCCCAGGGACAGGGGACGAGCAGTACTTC. This sequence encodes CASSPGTGDEQYF. The whole variable domain, remainder taken from reference TRBV11-3 and TRBJ2-7, is EAGVVQSPRYKIIEKKQPVAFWCNPISGHNTLYWYLQNLGQGPELLIRYENEEAVDDSQLPKDRFSAERLKGVDSTLKIQPAELGDSAVYLCASSPGTGDEQYFGPGTRLTVT.

V usage is TRBV9 and J usage is TRBJ2-3; D remains unclear. The V end lost 0 bases, the J end lost 0 bases, and 14 bases lay between the germline ends. Germline V lookup: CDR1 SGDLS, CDR2 YYNGEE. This CDR3 region has 17 residues. The CDR3 here is CASSVGARAASTDTQYF. The DNA for the CDR3 is TGTGCCAGCAGCGTAGGAGCTAGGGCCGCTAGCACAGATACGCAGTATTTT.

This clone was observed once. The rearrangement links TRBV6-6 to TRBJ2-7, with TRBD1 matching 8 bases. The CDR3 is made up of 16 amino acids. Trimming at V came to 3 bases and at J to 2 bases, leaving 9 bases not matched to a gene. Germline CDR1 is MNHNY and CDR2 is SVGAGI (reference sequence). CDR3 nucleotides: TGTGCCAGCAGTTATACCGCAGGACAGGGCCCCTACGAGCAGTACTTC. Translated: CASSYTAGQGPYEQYF.

The rearrangement uses TRBV6-5 and TRBJ2-2; no reliable D call. The CDR3 runs 13 residues. The germline gives CDR1 MNHEY, CDR2 SVGAGI. The V gene lost 4 bases and the J gene lost 7 bases, with 10 bases spanning the gap. The CDR3 nucleotides are TGTGCCAGCAGTTTCAGAACAAGCGGGGAGCTGTTTTTT. Translation: CASSFRTSGELFF.

As regards this clone: The sample contains more than one DNA sequence encoding this CDR3. The chain employs TRBV2 and TRBJ1-5, with a possible D match to TRBD1 (6 bases). The CDR3 is made up of 15 amino acids. The V and J ends lost 3 bases and 0 bases respectively, with 9 bases between them. Germline CDR1 is SNHLY and CDR2 is FYNNEI. The CDR3 spells CASSEGGYSNQPQHF. The CDR3 nucleotides are TGTGCCAGCAGTGAGGGGGGCTATAGCAATCAGCCCCAGCATTTT.

The V and J genes are TRBV11-3 and TRBJ2-5; TRBD2 might be the D (5 bases). The ends were cut back, 0 bases at V and 7 bases at J, with 6 bases in the middle. The germline V gene has CDR1 SGHNT and CDR2 YENEEA. The CDR3 is made up of 12 amino acids. The CDR3 coding sequence is TGTGCCAGCAGCTTAGACGGAGGGACCCAGTACTTC. Translating gives CASSLDGGTQYF.

The chain carries TRBV9 and TRBJ2-1; D may be TRBD1 (6 bases). CDR3 length equals 17 residues. Germline V gives CDR1 SGDLS, CDR2 YYNGEE. The V gene lost 0 bases and the J gene lost 2 bases, with 15 bases spanning the gap. CDR3 sequence reads: CASSVGRTAPTYNEQFF. As DNA, the CDR3 is TGTGCCAGCAGCGTAGGGAGGACAGCGCCAACCTACAATGAGCAGTTCTTC.

With respect to this clone: In the same sample, other DNA sequences code for this CDR3. This chain joins TRBV2 and TRBJ1-1; D is uncertain. The germline V gene has CDR1 SNHLY and CDR2 FYNNEI. The CDR3 extends over 12 amino acids. Trimming removed 1 base from V and 8 bases from J, with 8 bases in between. The CDR3 nucleotides are TGTGCCAGCAGTGAAGACTGGCCGGAAGCTTTCTTT. It translates to CASSEDWPEAFF.

The CDR3 here is CASTIRDRPNQPQHF. Here the CDR3 DNA reads TGTGCCAGCACCATTCGGGACAGACCTAATCAGCCCCAGCATTTT. This rearrangement joins TRBV6-1 to TRBJ1-5; 7 bases agree with TRBD1. The V segment lost 7 bases and the J segment 4 bases; nucleotides outside the gene matches: 10. The germline V gene encodes CDR1 MNHNS and CDR2 SASEGT. This CDR3 has 15 residues.

Comment on this clone: This sample also contains other DNA sequences that code for the same CDR3. The rearrangement uses TRBV5-1 and TRBJ2-5; D gene ambiguous. This CDR3 is built from 14 residues. The germline gives CDR1 SGHRS, CDR2 YFSETQ. V lost 0 bases and J 1 base, leaving 7 bases between the germline ends. For the CDR3, the DNA is TGCGCCAGCAGCTTGGAACAAATCCAAGAGACCCAGTACTTC. It yields the protein CASSLEQIQETQYF.

V and J are TRBV7-9 and TRBJ2-5, with 7 positions matching TRBD1. Matching the DNA end better, TRBJ2-7 makes the J call doubtful. CDR1 is SEHNR, CDR2 FQNEAQ, per germline (reference sequence). This CDR3 is 15 amino acids long. The CDR3 protein is CASRPTTGQYFEQYF. The DNA for the CDR3 is TGTGCCAGCAGGCCGACCACGGGACAGTATTTCGAGCAGTACTTC.

The chain carries TRBV6-5 and TRBJ1-4; 7 bases map to TRBD1. The CDR3 runs 15 residues. V lost 2 bases, J lost 8 bases, and 8 bases stayed unmatched. Looked up from germline, CDR1 is MNHEY and CDR2 is SVGAGI. Here the CDR3 DNA reads TGTGCCAGCAGTTACCGGACAGGCACGGGAGAAAAACTGTTTTTT. Translating gives CASSYRTGTGEKLFF.

The J gene is TRBJ1-5, the V gene TRBV2; D might be TRBD1 (5 bases). The CDR3 loop spans 15 amino acids. V lost 2 bases to trimming and J lost 1 base, with 9 bases between them. Germline V gene data show CDR1 as SNHLY and CDR2 as FYNNEI. As DNA, the CDR3 is TGTGCCAGCAGTGAACAGGGTCAGAGCAATCAGCCCCAGCATTTT. Translating gives CASSEQGQSNQPQHF.

The V gene is TRBV7-9, the J gene TRBJ2-1; no clear D. The CDR3 has 15 residues. Trimming stripped 3 bases from V and 0 bases from J, with 9 bases between. Germline V CDR1 and CDR2: SEHNR, FQNEAQ (reference sequence). Here the CDR3 DNA reads TGTGCCAGCAGCTTGCGGAGTTACTCCTACAATGAGCAGTTCTTC. Residues: CASSLRSYSYNEQFF. Combining the CDR3 with reference TRBV7-9 and TRBJ2-1 gives the whole variable domain DTGVSQNPRHKITKRGQNVTFRCDPISEHNRLYWYRQTLGQGPEFLTYFQNEAQLEKSRLLSDRFSAERPKGSFSTLEIQRTEQGDSAMYLCASSLRSYSYNEQFFGPGTRLTVL.

The chain recombines TRBV5-1 with TRBJ2-7; 9 positions match TRBD2. CDR3 length: 15 residues. CDR1 and CDR2 (germline): SGHRS, YFSETQ. The ends lost 3 bases at V and 7 bases at J; junction bases unmatched: 11. CDR3 DNA: TGCGCCAGCAGCTCTCAGGCGGGAGGGCGGGCAGAGCAGTACTTC. This gives the protein CASSSQAGGRAEQYF.

This chain links TRBV28 with TRBJ2-1; D perhaps matches TRBD1 (6 bases). There are 13 residues in the CDR3. The germline V and J ends were trimmed by 6 bases and 4 bases, with 10 bases remaining between them. CDR1 MDHEN and CDR2 SYDVKM come from the germline V gene. CDR3 DNA: TGTGCCAGCAGCATGGACAGATACAATGAGCAGTTCTTC. It encodes CASSMDRYNEQFF.

The chain combines TRBV5-1 with TRBJ2-5, with D possibly being TRBD1 (5 bases). V was trimmed by 3 bases and J by 4 bases, leaving 13 bases between them. The germline gives CDR1 SGHRS, CDR2 YFSETQ. There are 14 residues in the CDR3. The DNA for the CDR3 is TGCGCCAGCAGCTCATCTCAGGGTCGAGAGACCCAGTACTTC. It codes for CASSSSQGRETQYF.

CDR3 sequence (DNA): TGTGCCAGCAGCTTGAGCGGGGGTACCTACGAGCAGTACTTC. As protein: CASSLSGGTYEQYF. The genes are TRBV11-2 and TRBJ2-7; 8 nucleotides line up with TRBD2. The V and J ends lost 3 bases and 2 bases, in that order; junction bases with no gene match: 3. This CDR3 has 14 amino acids. Germline lookup yields CDR1 SGHAT and CDR2 FQNNGV.

The rearrangement links TRBV7-3 to TRBJ2-7, with 12 bases that match TRBD2. Germline values: CDR1 SGHTA, CDR2 FQGTGA. Losses at the gene ends were 5 bases for V and 4 bases for J; bases not matched to a gene: 6. This CDR3 comprises 15 residues. The CDR3 spells CASSVTSGSRYEQYF. The CDR3 bases are TGTGCCAGCAGCGTGACTAGCGGGAGTAGGTACGAGCAGTACTTC.

The J gene is TRBJ2-1, the V gene TRBV12-5; D gene uncertain. Germline V gene lookup returns CDR1 LGHNT and CDR2 FRNRAP. V was pared by 2 bases and J by 13 bases, with 12 bases between. The CDR3 is made up of 12 amino acids. The CDR3 protein is CASGLSAQRQFF. The CDR3 DNA reads TGTGCTAGTGGTTTGTCCGCCCAACGCCAGTTCTTC.

V and J are TRBV4-1 and TRBJ1-5; TRBD1 is a possible D gene (6 bases). CDR3 length: 14 residues. Germline CDR1 is MGHRA and CDR2 is YSYEKL. The ends were cut back, 5 bases at V and 7 bases at J, with 15 bases in the middle. This CDR3 is CASSAEGERQPQHF. The DNA for the CDR3 is TGCGCCAGCAGCGCCGAGGGGGAGCGGCAGCCCCAGCATTTT.

The chain combines TRBV5-4 with TRBJ2-1; 8 bases agree with TRBD2. The CDR3 loop spans 16 amino acids. CDR1 SGHNT and CDR2 YYREEE come from the germline V gene (reference sequence). V lost 3 bases, J lost 10 bases, and 15 bases stayed unmatched. CDR3 nucleotide sequence: TGTGCCAGCAGCTGGGGGACTAGTGGGATCGTCGACGAGCAGTTCTTC. Its translation is CASSWGTSGIVDEQFF.

The V call is TRBV5-1, the J call TRBJ2-5; D may be TRBD1 or TRBD2 (5 bases each). V was shortened by 4 bases and J by 5 bases, with 18 bases between the two germline ends. The CDR3 is 15 residues long. Germline V gene sequence: CDR1 SGHRS, CDR2 YFSETQ. CDR3 loop: CASSPRGSRGETQYF. In DNA, the CDR3 is TGCGCCAGCAGCCCTAGAGGTTCACGGGGCGAGACCCAGTACTTC. Full variable domain (missing parts from reference TRBV5-1 and TRBJ2-5): KAGVTQTPRYLIKTRGQQVTLSCSPISGHRSVSWYQQTPGQGLQFLFEYFSETQRNKGNFPGRFSGRQFSNSRSEMNVSTLELGDSALYLCASSPRGSRGETQYFGPGTRLLVL.

The chain combines TRBV5-6 with TRBJ2-1; 10 nucleotides line up with TRBD2. This CDR3 has 14 amino acids. J gave up 7 bases and V 4 bases, and 5 bases lay outside the gene matches. Per germline, CDR1 SGHDT and CDR2 YYEEEE. CDR3 sequence reads: CASSLRTSGNEQFF. DNA for the CDR3: TGTGCCAGCAGCCTAAGGACTAGCGGTAATGAGCAGTTCTTC.

This chain joins TRBV19 and TRBJ1-5, with TRBD1 identical over 8 bases. The CDR3 consists of 15 residues. Trimming took 3 bases from V and 3 from J; bases not matched to a gene: 4. CDR1 and CDR2 (germline): LNHDA, SQIVND (reference sequence). Written as DNA, the CDR3 is TGTGCCAGTAGTATTCAGGACAGGGTCAATCAGCCCCAGCATTTT. The encoded protein is CASSIQDRVNQPQHF.

The CDR3 region has the DNA TGTGCCATCAGTGAGTCAGTGAGCTACAATGAGCAGTTCTTC. It yields the protein CAISESVSYNEQFF. The gene calls are TRBV10-3 and TRBJ2-1; D is ambiguous. With 0 bases removed from V and 3 bases from J, the gap between germline ends came to 6 bases. Germline V gene lookup returns CDR1 ENHRY and CDR2 SYGVKD. CDR3 length: 14 amino acids.

This chain connects TRBV7-2 to TRBJ2-3; D unclear. Germline V gene data show CDR1 as SGHTA and CDR2 as FQGNSA. Trimming removed 5 bases from V and 6 bases from J, with 12 bases in between. CDR3 length equals 13 residues. The CDR3 region has the DNA TGTGCCAGCAGCCTCTCCCACCTGGATACGCAGTATTTT. This encodes CASSLSHLDTQYF.